This TCR beta chain was identified in a study of blood T cell repertoires in COVID-19. In the study overall: Italy, Spain and the United States were the sources of the convalescent and acute COVID-19 samples.

Germline V gene lookup returns CDR1 SGHDN and CDR2 FVKESK. V lost 4 bases and J lost 8; bases outside the gene matches: 20. This CDR3 comprises 18 residues. Original handling: Reference gene primers were amplified, and this amplification served to estimate nucleated cell counts. The data were produced by immunoSEQ multiplex PCR, yet TCRdb's version contains in-frame clones alone and is incomplete. That table gives V, J and clone size, and the DNA gave D and trimming. This table has around 100,000 clones, around nine tenths appearing once. The sequencing sample was made of peripheral blood. The receptor was derived from a woman older than 75 with acute or convalescent COVID-19. The chain is built from TRBV14 and TRBJ1-2, with TRBD1 identical over 9 bases. CDR3 loop: CASSPHPGQGPPYDGYTF. CDR3 sequence (DNA): TGTGCCAGCAGCCCCCACCCGGGACAGGGACCTCCTTACGACGGCTACACCTTC.